A single sample is the source of the 4 T cell receptor beta chains below, sequenced in a study of prognosis after radiotherapy for stage I lung cancer. Two-round multiplex PCR on genomic DNA was the method by which TCR beta CDR3 was amplified. The first PCR round targeted every TRBV and TRBJ gene with specific primers. TCRdb fed the multiplex PCR reads into MiXCR, producing one record per CDR3 protein. The top ten clones hold 12% of a sample with some 28,000 distinct CDR3 sequences, around 30% of them seen once. Sequencing used PBMCs, obtained before or after stereotactic body radiation therapy (not recorded which). The receptor set was obtained from a donor at least 50 years old with non-small cell lung cancer.

A note on this clonotype: A far larger clone is off by one base, so a read error is likely. This sequence joins TRBV6-6 and TRBJ1-5; maybe TRBD1 (5 bases). CDR1 is MNHNY, CDR2 SVGAGI, per germline (reference sequence). The CDR3 contains 17 residues. CDR3 DNA: TGTGCCAGCAGTTACTCGGCGGCAGGGCGGGGGGATCAGCGCCAGCATTTT. Residues: CASSYSAAGRGDQRQHF.

This clonotype has a count of ten or more. The CDR3 is CASSFRGPLLRDRQETQYF. The CDR3 bases are TGTGCCAGCAGCTTCAGAGGCCCCCTACTCCGGGACAGGCAAGAGACCCAGTACTTC. The rearrangement links TRBV12-3 or TRBV12-4 to TRBJ2-5; 8 bases line up with TRBD1. Trimming at V came to 6 bases and at J to 2 bases, leaving 20 bases not matched to a gene. This CDR3 has 19 amino acids.

Ten or more counts support this clonotype. The chain employs TRBV5-1 and TRBJ1-1; possible D gene TRBD1, 6 bases. The V gene lost 2 bases and the J gene lost 0 bases, with 14 bases spanning the gap. CDR1 SGHRS and CDR2 YFSETQ come from the germline V gene. CDR3 size: 16 residues. Here the CDR3 reads CASSLVSGALNTEAFF. In nucleotides, the CDR3 is TGCGCCAGCAGCTTAGTCTCAGGGGCCTTGAACACTGAAGCTTTCTTT.

This clonotype was picked up many times. The chain carries TRBV5-1 and TRBJ1-1; D perhaps matches TRBD1 (5 bases). The CDR3 spans 14 residues. From germline, CDR1 is SGHRS and CDR2 YFSETQ. The V and J ends lost 3 bases and 0 bases respectively, with 9 bases between them. Here the CDR3 DNA reads TGCGCCAGCAGCTCCGGGGCCGTGAACACTGAAGCTTTCTTT. It translates to CASSSGAVNTEAFF.